The 4 T cell receptor beta chains below all came from one sample that was sequenced in a study of beta chain features in type 1 diabetes. Study-wide findings and caveats: Type 1 diabetes patients had TCRB CDR3s that were shorter (moderately but significantly so) in all four CD4+ subsets.

No antigens are known for them. The entirety of the isolated RNA underwent reverse transcription, so expressed TCRB transcripts were sequenced. Here immunoSEQ multiplex PCR was the method, and the copy in TCRdb shows in-frame clones only, minus some. The data hold some 110,000 clones, with approximately 16% observed a single time. Sequencing was performed on central memory CD4+ T cells from blood. These receptors were obtained from a man between 25 and 39 years old with type 1 diabetes.

The gene calls are TRBV5-1 and TRBJ1-2; 9 bases map to TRBD1. V lost 0 bases, J lost 2 bases, and 2 bases stayed unmatched. CDR1 is SGHRS, CDR2 YFSETQ, per germline. The CDR3 has 15 residues. The DNA for the CDR3 is TGCGCCAGCAGCTTGGGACAGGGGGAAAACTATGGCTACACCTTC. Encoded protein: CASSLGQGENYGYTF.

This clone was counted only a few times. CDR3 in amino acids: CASSLEVGQETQYF. In DNA, the CDR3 is TGTGCCAGCAGCCTAGAGGTGGGACAAGAGACCCAGTACTTC. J is TRBJ2-5 and V is TRBV7-2; D gene uncertain. V was cut by 5 bases and J by 2 bases, with 12 bases left in between. The CDR3 sequence is 14 residues long. From germline, CDR1 is SGHTA and CDR2 FQGNSA.

In its sample, this clone was seen a few times. J is TRBJ2-7 and V is TRBV16, with unresolved D. Germline V gene sequence: CDR1 KGHSY, CDR2 FQNENV. Trimming removed 0 bases at V and 2 bases at J, with 8 bases between. The CDR3 contains 14 residues. The CDR3 loop reads CASSQSQAAYEQYF. CDR3 nucleotide sequence: TGTGCCAGCAGCCAATCGCAAGCCGCCTACGAGCAGTACTTC.

This sequence joins TRBV29-1 and TRBJ2-3, with TRBD1 matching over 11 bases. The CDR3 is made up of 14 amino acids. Germline V gene lookup returns CDR1 SQVTM and CDR2 ANQGSEA. The V segment lost 6 bases and the J segment 5 bases; nucleotides outside the gene matches: 7. CDR3 nucleotide sequence: TGCAGCGTGGCTGGGACAGGGGGAGGAGATACGCAGTATTTT. It codes for CSVAGTGGGDTQYF.